This T cell receptor beta chain was identified in a study of radiotherapy plus CTLA-4 blockade in lung cancer. Produced via immunoSEQ multiplex PCR; TCRdb's table is partial and in-frame only. The data show over 100,000 clones, roughly four fifths seen once. The CDR3 is 14 amino acids. The germline V and J ends were trimmed by 2 bases and 4 bases, with 11 bases remaining between them. Germline loops: CDR1 SGHTA, CDR2 FQGNSA. As to this clone: Its cognate antigen is unknown.

Study-level results: Following radiotherapy plus ipilimumab, tumor-derived TCR clones expanded in the blood.

This material consisted of peripheral blood, taken from a patient treated with radiotherapy plus ipilimumab. The TCR sequence derives from a human donor with non-small cell lung cancer that progressed on radiotherapy plus ipilimumab. Some clones in this sample may be carry-over from other donors' samples. The rearrangement uses TRBV7-2 and TRBJ1-1; unclear D gene. The CDR3 coding sequence is TGTGCCAGCAGCTTACGGATTCCGGGCACTGAAGCTTTCTTT. It is translated as CASSLRIPGTEAFF.